A selection of T cell receptor beta chains follows, all from one sample in a study of PD-L1 blockade in urothelial cancer. TCRdb's copy holds only in-frame clones and misses some; the assay was immunoSEQ multiplex PCR. The table includes 50,000 or so clones, more than 75% detected once. This specimen was PBMCs, taken around atezolizumab (anti-PD-L1) treatment. These receptors were collected from a man aged 55 to 70 with urothelial cancer. Both conserved end residues are part of each CDR3.

J,V,length,CDR3
TRBJ1-5,TRBV7-4,14,CASRTLTRYQPQHF
TRBJ2-7,TRBV7-9,13,CASSRDNLKEQYF
TRBJ1-5,TRBV19,15,CASSPGQLGNQPQHF
TRBJ2-5,TRBV9,15,CASSVAVGGLETQYF
TRBJ2-5,TRBV10-3,15,CAISTSGGAGKTQYF
TRBJ2-7,TRBV10-2,15,CASSGTSGAIYEQYF
TRBJ1-3,TRBV6-5,13,CASSSLTGRTIYF
TRBJ2-3,TRBV7-3,16,CASSSDRGPGTDTQYF
TRBJ1-1,TRBV19,15,CASRETGTANTEAFF
TRBJ2-3,TRBV9,16,CASSVWDGGVTDTQYF
TRBJ2-1,TRBV5-1,16,CASSLVASPGYNEQFF
TRBJ1-6,TRBV7-8,13,CASSLPGNSPLHF
TRBJ1-2,TRBV5-4,14,CASSLERPTGGVSF
TRBJ2-7,TRBV9,18,CASSVGVASGGVFYEQYF
TRBJ1-3,TRBV28,17,CASRGTTGGRTGNTIYF
TRBJ2-5,TRBV7-8,16,CASSWNSGGAGETQYF
TRBJ1-2,TRBV5-1,13,CASSLGQGDGYTF
TRBJ1-4,TRBV18,13,CASSLGQSEKLFF
TRBJ1-3,TRBV19,14,CASIPRSSGNTIYF
TRBJ2-7,TRBV11-3,16,CASSFRLAGGVDEQYF
TRBJ2-6,TRBV27,14,CASSFRERANVLTF
TRBJ2-5,TRBV5-1,17,CASSSVPGTSGQETQYF
TRBJ2-5,TRBV7-9,14,CASRRTGEGETQYF
TRBJ2-7,TRBV7-8,15,CASSPIRNSSYEQYF
TRBJ2-7,TRBV28,14,CASSPGQGGYEQYF
TRBJ1-1,TRBV28,12,CASSFERAEAFF
TRBJ2-7,TRBV10-3,16,CAISEGPGEGSYEQYF
TRBJ1-1,TRBV7-8,16,CASSLGGFGRNTEAFF
TRBJ2-7,TRBV10-2,12,CASRGEFWEQYF
TRBJ2-2,TRBV7-2,17,CASSSTPGLLNTGELFF
TRBJ2-7,TRBV4-1,14,CASSQSGRGGEQYF
TRBJ2-2,TRBV4-3,17,CASSQEGPAGGTGELFF
TRBJ2-1,TRBV9,15,CASSVGAPTYNEQFF
TRBJ2-3,TRBV7-3,15,CASSSGQAGTDTQYF
TRBJ2-1,TRBV28,16,CASSFFGGGKNNEQFF
TRBJ2-7,TRBV18,13,CASSPGQPYEQYF
TRBJ1-1,TRBV7-8,13,CASSFRFNAEAFF
TRBJ2-5,TRBV10-3,16,CAIRQEGLAAQETQYF
TRBJ2-5,TRBV7-3,16,CASSLMGRVAGETQYF
TRBJ2-1,TRBV30,18,CAWSVGGGALGAYNEQFF
TRBJ1-6,TRBV19,16,CASSPSGNRMGSPLHF
TRBJ2-3,TRBV18,12,CASSAGSDTQYF
TRBJ1-5,TRBV2,14,CASSGGQGNQPQHF
TRBJ2-5,TRBV2,16,CASRVASTGGQETQYF